One and the same sample provided the 5 T cell receptor beta chains below, sequenced in a study of blood T cells in healthy people across ages. A second PCR of 7 to 11 cycles used a sample-barcoded 5' primer and a J-beta primer mix. TCRdb fed the 5' RACE reads into MiXCR, producing one record per CDR3 protein. The table lists 1.8 million or so distinct CDR3 sequences, about two fifths of them singletons, with about 23% in the top ten. Sequencing input: blood. Receptors originate from a human donor in good health.

This clonotype came up a few times. The rearrangement links TRBV29-1 to TRBJ2-7; perhaps TRBD1 as D (5 bases). The CDR3 consists of 12 residues. Germline CDR1 is SQVTM and CDR2 is ANQGSEA. V shed 5 bases and J shed 1 base, with 9 bases lying between them. CDR3 sequence: CSVRNRSYEQYF. As DNA, the CDR3 is TGCAGCGTTAGGAACAGGTCCTACGAGCAGTACTTC.

This rearrangement joins TRBV5-1 to TRBJ2-5; 7 positions agree with TRBD2. The germline gives CDR1 SGHRS, CDR2 YFSETQ. V lost 0 bases, J lost 2 bases, and 4 bases stayed unmatched. This CDR3 comprises 15 residues. Here the CDR3 reads CASSLASGTQETQYF. CDR3 coding DNA: TGCGCCAGCAGCTTGGCAAGCGGGACGCAAGAGACCCAGTACTTC. Together with reference TRBV5-1 and TRBJ2-5, the CDR3 gives the full variable domain: KAGVTQTPRYLIKTRGQQVTLSCSPISGHRSVSWYQQTPGQGLQFLFEYFSETQRNKGNFPGRFSGRQFSNSRSEMNVSTLELGDSALYLCASSLASGTQETQYFGPGTRLLVL.

The chain couples TRBV20-1 to TRBJ2-5; no reliable D call. The length of the CDR3 is 13 residues. CDR1 DFQATT and CDR2 SNEGSKA come from the germline V gene (reference sequence). Trimming took 2 bases from V and 2 from J, leaving 9 bases between them. DNA for the CDR3: TGCAGTGCTAGACTAACAGAACAAGAGACCCAGTACTTC. Protein sequence: CSARLTEQETQYF.

The DNA of the CDR3 is TGTGCCAGCAGCTTAGTATCCGGCGGGGGGCCCTCAGATACGCAGTATTTT. It codes for CASSLVSGGGPSDTQYF. This chain uses TRBV7-2 with TRBJ2-3, with 8 bases matching TRBD2. The ends lost 1 base at V and 4 bases at J; junction bases unmatched: 10. CDR3 size: 17 residues. Germline V gene lookup returns CDR1 SGHTA and CDR2 FQGNSA.

This clonotype was seen a handful of times. V and J are TRBV7-8 and TRBJ2-7; D call uncertain. Germline V gene lookup returns CDR1 SGHVS and CDR2 FQNEAQ. The CDR3 consists of 16 residues. With 5 bases removed from V and 0 bases from J, the gap between germline ends came to 17 bases. CDR3 sequence reads: CASSANIRPFSYEQYF. DNA for the CDR3: TGTGCCAGCAGCGCCAATATTCGACCATTCTCCTACGAGCAGTACTTC.